This T cell receptor (beta chain) was identified during a study of blood T cells in healthy people across ages. Each of the donors had approximately 10 milliliters of peripheral blood drawn into EDTA-treated Vacutainer tubes. Total RNA amounts of at least 5.5 micrograms were extracted per sample. The germline CDR1 and CDR2 sequences are MGHRA and YSYEKL. The V segment lost 4 bases and the J segment 4 bases; nucleotides outside the gene matches: 6. The CDR3 length is 14 residues. A J-beta primer mix and a sample-barcoded 5' primer were used in a second PCR of roughly 6 to 11 cycles. Every individual sample yielded 2.5 million or more paired-end reads (each containing CDR3). TCRdb fed the 5' RACE reads into MiXCR, producing one record per CDR3 protein. This sample yields roughly 1,500,000 distinct CDR3 sequences, of which 40% to 50% are seen a single time; roughly 7.9% belongs to the top ten. This clonotype was seen a few times.

This clonotype originated in a woman under 30 in good health. The rearrangement uses TRBV4-1 and TRBJ2-7; 8 nucleotides agree with TRBD2. Source material: blood. CDR3 loop: CASSRIAGLYEQYF. DNA of the CDR3: TGCGCCAGCAGCCGAATAGCGGGGCTATACGAGCAGTACTTC.